This T cell receptor beta chain was found in a study of T cell changes during pregnancy in multiple sclerosis (dated by TCRdb to the late 2010s). Study-wide context: The study examined how the T cell repertoire changed over the course of pregnancy in women with multiple sclerosis.

The library came from the immunoSEQ multiplex PCR assay. In its TCRdb copy, this immuneACCESS table keeps in-frame sequences only and misses some clones. Where compared with another copy, unresolved V genes explain less than half of these, and the others have no known cause. This sample comprises tens of thousands of clones, 93% of them detected only once. Under 3% of the sample is in the top ten clones. On this clone itself: What antigen it recognizes has not been identified. Within one base of it there is no much larger clone, and no base qualities were kept.

The CDR1 and CDR2 encoded by the germline V gene are SGHDT and YYEEEE. Taken from cysteine to phenylalanine, the CDR3 has 15 residues. The sequence is cut down to CDR3 DNA, 45 bases in frame from base 1. Deletion took 6 bases off V and 12 bases off J, with a span of 25 bases between the germline ends. Rearrangement joined TRBV5-6 to TRBJ2-1; TRBD2 could be the D gene, as 7 bases match. This TCR was sampled from a female donor with multiple sclerosis, enrolled in a pregnancy study. This material consisted of peripheral blood, taken in the second trimester of pregnancy. The CDR3 amino acid sequence is: CASTPSGRGRLSQFF. DNA sequence: TGTGCCAGCACCCCTTCAGGGAGGGGGAGACTTTCGCAGTTCTTC.